The 27 T cell receptor beta chains listed next were all sequenced from one sample in a study of vaccination and CD4 T cells after COVID-19. Time point meaning: late sampling 161 to 241 days after vaccination in three convalescent patients. Treatment noted: roughly nine-day PBMC culture with coronavirus spike peptide pools or control peptides (ViraFEST assay). Their recognized antigens are unknown. Cultured CD4+ T-cell DNA underwent Oncomine TCR Beta short-read sequencing. From the PCR reads, TCRdb called clonotypes with MiXCR, one entry per CDR3 protein. The sample includes 20,000 to 25,000 distinct CDR3 sequences, 46% of them seen just once. The sample consisted of CD4+ T cells from blood, cultured in vitro, taken about 7 months after SARS-CoV-2 vaccination. These receptors came from a human donor who had recovered from COVID-19.

The chain uses TRBV6-1 and TRBJ2-7, with no clear D. CDR1 is MNHNS and CDR2 is SASEGT in the germline V gene. The V end was cut by 4 bases, the J end by 0 bases, with 10 bases between. This CDR3 has 14 amino acids. The CDR3 loop is CASSVNGYSYEQYF. The CDR3, as DNA: TGTGCCAGCAGTGTAAACGGATACTCCTACGAGCAGTACTTC.

CDR3 residues: CASIRTGPSGNTIYF. The CDR3 DNA sequence: TGTGCCAGCATACGGACAGGGCCCTCTGGAAACACCATATATTTT. The chain combines TRBV7-9 with TRBJ1-3; 8 nucleotides line up with TRBD1. From germline, CDR1 is SEHNR and CDR2 FQNEAQ (reference sequence). The CDR3 length is 15 residues. Losses at the gene ends were 7 bases for V and 0 bases for J; bases not matched to a gene: 5.

By share of the sample, this clonotype is medium-sized. The chain links TRBV25-1 to TRBJ1-2, with 7 bases matching TRBD1. Germline values: CDR1 MGHDK, CDR2 SYGVNS. V gave up 6 bases and J gave up 7 bases; unmatched junction bases: 8. The CDR3 spans 13 residues. This CDR3 is CASSYRGAAGYTF. CDR3 DNA sequence: TGTGCCAGCAGCTACAGGGGTGCCGCTGGCTACACCTTC.

V gene TRBV29-1 combines with J gene TRBJ2-3; 7 bases map to TRBD1. CDR3 length: 14 residues. J lost 3 bases, V lost 7 bases, and 10 bases had no gene match. Germline CDR1 reads SQVTM; CDR2 reads ANQGSEA. The CDR3 DNA follows: TGCAGCGGCACCTACAGGGGAGTGACAGATACGCAGTATTTT. Protein product: CSGTYRGVTDTQYF.

In its sample, this clonotype was seen a few times. The gene calls are TRBV20-1 and TRBJ1-6, with unresolved D. The CDR3 sequence is 12 residues long. Germline loops: CDR1 DFQATT, CDR2 SNEGSKA (reference sequence). V lost 1 base and J lost 10, with 8 bases in between. The CDR3 is CSARAPQSPLHF. In DNA form, the CDR3 reads TGCAGTGCTAGAGCTCCCCAATCACCCCTCCACTTT.

The chain links TRBV20-1 to TRBJ2-5; D is perhaps TRBD1 or TRBD2 (8 bases each). Germline V gives CDR1 DFQATT, CDR2 SNEGSKA (reference sequence). Trimming took off 3 bases at V and 7 bases at J, with 27 bases between the two ends. The CDR3 sequence is 17 residues long. The CDR3 bases are TGCAGTGCTAGTCTTATCCGGGGGGGCCGGGACAGGCGGACCCAGTACTTC. This sequence encodes CSASLIRGGRDRRTQYF.

The CDR3, as DNA: TGTGCCAGCAGCCAGTCTTTTAGCACAGATACGCAGTATTTT. Translating gives CASSQSFSTDTQYF. The V gene is TRBV7-3, the J gene TRBJ2-3, with D hard to call. Trimming left V 5 bases short and J 0 bases short, with 9 bases between. Germline V lookup: CDR1 SGHTA, CDR2 FQGTGA. The CDR3 loop spans 14 amino acids.

This clonotype was observed a few times. The chain joins TRBV20-1 to TRBJ2-7; no definite D call. CDR1 and CDR2 from the germline V gene are DFQATT and SNEGSKA (reference sequence). Trimming removed 0 bases from V and 7 bases from J, with 16 bases in between. CDR3 length: 14 amino acids. This chain's CDR3 is CSARDSRSHGEQYF. The CDR3, as DNA: TGCAGTGCTAGAGATTCAAGGTCGCACGGGGAGCAGTACTTC.

The chain employs TRBV2 and TRBJ1-1; 9 bases map to TRBD1. CDR3 size: 16 residues. CDR1 is SNHLY, CDR2 FYNNEI, per germline. V was pared by 3 bases and J by 6 bases, with 11 bases of the junction left unmatched. CDR3 DNA sequence: TGTGCCAGCAGTGAGGAAGGGACAGGGTTTATGGCTGAAGCTTTCTTT. Encoded protein: CASSEEGTGFMAEAFF.

This clonotype was seen a handful of times. The chain combines TRBV7-8 with TRBJ2-7, with 9 bases identical to TRBD1. CDR1 and CDR2 from the germline V gene are SGHVS and FQNEAQ. CDR3 length equals 17 residues. The trim removed 5 bases at V and 0 bases at J, leaving 11 bases unmatched. CDR3 nucleotides: TGTGCCAGCAGCCCGCGCGGCGGGACAGGGAGCTCCTACGAGCAGTACTTC. It encodes CASSPRGGTGSSYEQYF.

V gene TRBV6-1 combines with J gene TRBJ2-3, with D unclear. Trimming pared 7 bases from V and 2 bases from J, leaving 10 bases between. Germline V gene lookup returns CDR1 MNHNS and CDR2 SASEGT. The CDR3 sequence is 13 residues long. The CDR3 sequence: CASTSSLTDTQYF. CDR3 nucleotide sequence: TGTGCCAGCACATCGAGCCTCACAGATACGCAGTATTTT.

The sample holds one count of this clonotype. The V and J genes are TRBV20-1 and TRBJ2-6; the match to TRBD2 covers 9 bases. CDR1 is DFQATT, CDR2 SNEGSKA, per germline (reference sequence). Trimming removed 1 base from V and 1 base from J; junction bases left unmatched: 11. The CDR3 runs 19 residues. The CDR3 spells CSARVKSSGIYSGANVLTF. The CDR3 DNA is TGCAGTGCTAGAGTTAAGTCTAGCGGGATATATTCTGGGGCCAACGTCCTGACTTTC.

The chain's CDR3 is CASSPRSGRGETQYF. As DNA, the CDR3 is TGTGCCAGCAGCCCGAGGAGCGGGAGAGGAGAGACCCAGTACTTC. The V gene is TRBV7-2, the J gene TRBJ2-5; 8 bases are shared with TRBD2. The CDR3 sequence is 15 residues long. In germline, CDR1 is SGHTA, CDR2 FQGNSA. J was trimmed by 4 bases and V by 5 bases; bases with no gene match: 9.

This clonotype was seen a few times. The chain links TRBV2 to TRBJ1-5; D is ambiguous. Germline-derived CDR1 and CDR2 are SNHLY and FYNNEI. The CDR3 is 13 amino acids. Trimming took 6 bases from V and 6 from J, leaving 12 bases between them. CDR3 protein: CASSAAGGQPQHF. The CDR3, as DNA: TGTGCCAGCAGCGCGGCGGGCGGTCAGCCCCAGCATTTT.

This clonotype was counted a few times. This chain uses TRBV20-1 with TRBJ2-7, with D tentatively TRBD2 (7 bases). This CDR3 comprises 14 residues. CDR1 DFQATT and CDR2 SNEGSKA come from the germline V gene (reference sequence). V lost 0 bases, J lost 7 bases, and 16 bases lay in between. The CDR3 spells CSARDSRGAREQYF. In DNA form, the CDR3 reads TGCAGTGCTAGAGATAGTCGGGGGGCACGGGAGCAGTACTTC.

The chain is built from TRBV24-1 and TRBJ2-5; D unclear. CDR1 and CDR2 from the germline V gene are KGHDR and SFDVKD. The CDR3 covers 15 residues. Trimming removed 6 bases at V and 1 base at J, with 14 bases between. The DNA of the CDR3 is TGTGCCACCAGTAGTAGGGCCGATAGCCAAGAGACCCAGTACTTC. It encodes CATSSRADSQETQYF.

The chain couples TRBV5-6 to TRBJ2-5; 9 bases are shared with TRBD1. Germline V lookup: CDR1 SGHDT, CDR2 YYEEEE. The CDR3 loop spans 15 amino acids. V lost 0 bases, J lost 4 bases, and 4 bases stayed unmatched. CDR3 DNA: TGTGCCAGCAGCTTGGGACAGGGGGTTTTAGAGACCCAGTACTTC. The encoded protein is CASSLGQGVLETQYF. The full variable domain, in which reference TRBV5-6 and TRBJ2-5 provide the parts outside the CDR3, is DAGVTQSPTHLIKTRGQQVTLRCSPKSGHDTVSWYQQALGQGPQFIFQYYEEEERQRGNFPDRFSGHQFPNYSSELNVNALLLGDSALYLCASSLGQGVLETQYFGPGTRLLVL.

This rearrangement joins TRBV7-3 to TRBJ1-2, with 9 bases matching TRBD1. V was clipped by 5 bases and J by 11 bases; unmatched bases: 9. CDR3 size: 13 residues. Germline V gene sequence: CDR1 SGHTA, CDR2 FQGTGA. CDR3 bases: TGTGCCAGCAGCCCAGGACAGGGGAGAGGGTACACCTTC. Amino acids: CASSPGQGRGYTF.

The chain joins TRBV7-2 to TRBJ1-6; TRBD1 might be the D (5 bases). Trimming stripped 10 bases from V and 6 bases from J, with 13 bases between. The germline gives CDR1 SGHTA, CDR2 FQGNSA. The CDR3 consists of 13 residues. The CDR3 region is CAIGVGPNSPLHF. The CDR3, as DNA: TGTGCCATCGGAGTGGGGCCTAATTCACCCCTCCACTTT.

The rearrangement joins TRBV7-3 to TRBJ2-5; 10 bases are a match to TRBD2. Germline CDR1 and CDR2: SGHTA and FQGTGA. This CDR3 region has 15 residues. V gave up 4 bases and J gave up 5 bases; unmatched junction bases: 7. Here the CDR3 reads CASSYQAGGGETQYF. CDR3 coding DNA: TGTGCCAGCAGCTATCAAGCGGGAGGGGGGGAGACCCAGTACTTC. Supplemented by reference TRBV7-3 and TRBJ2-5, the full variable domain reads GAGVSQTPSNKVTEKGKYVELRCDPISGHTALYWYRQSLGQGPEFLIYFQGTGAADDSGLPNDRFFAVRPEGSVSTLKIQRTERGDSAVYLCASSYQAGGGETQYFGPGTRLLVL.

By its share, this clonotype is large. The J gene is TRBJ1-2, the V gene TRBV15, with D tentatively TRBD1 (6 bases). Trimming took 5 bases from V and 7 from J, leaving 14 bases between them. The CDR3 loop spans 13 amino acids. The germline gives CDR1 LNHNV, CDR2 YYDKDF (reference sequence). The CDR3 spells CATSSRGALGYTF. The CDR3 coding sequence is TGTGCCACCAGCTCACGGGGGGCGCTTGGCTACACCTTC.

The chain links TRBV20-1 to TRBJ2-7, with 8 bases lining up with TRBD2. Germline lookup yields CDR1 DFQATT and CDR2 SNEGSKA (reference sequence). The CDR3 spans 14 residues. The J segment lost 3 bases and the V segment lost 3 bases, leaving 7 bases of the junction unmatched. The CDR3 DNA reads TGCAGTGCTAGTCCGGGACTAGGGCTCTACGAGCAGTACTTC. Translating it yields CSASPGLGLYEQYF.

The chain combines TRBV20-1 with TRBJ2-7; a possible D gene is TRBD1 (6 bases). The CDR3 loop spans 12 amino acids. Trimming took 6 bases from V and 4 from J, leaving 13 bases between them. Germline CDR1 and CDR2: DFQATT and SNEGSKA (reference sequence). CDR3 sequence reads: CSAKGQQYEQYF. The DNA for the CDR3 is TGCAGTGCAAAAGGACAGCAGTACGAGCAGTACTTC.

With respect to this clonotype: At one end, the junction sequence differs from germline, possibly due to a read error. The chain joins TRBV20-1 to TRBJ1-2; D call uncertain. CDR1 and CDR2 from the germline V gene are DFQATT and SNEGSKA (reference sequence). The CDR3 totals 14 residues. CDR3 nucleotides: TGCAGTGCTAGAGCCCTTATGGCAGCGGGTGGCTACGCCTTC. Its translation: CSARALMAAGGYAF.

By share, this clonotype counts as medium-sized. The gene calls are TRBV7-6 and TRBJ1-2; 8 bases align to TRBD1. The V segment lost 5 bases and the J segment 2 bases; nucleotides outside the gene matches: 10. In germline, CDR1 is SGHVS, CDR2 FNYEAQ. This CDR3 has 16 residues. Here the CDR3 reads CASSPSSDRGNYGYTF. The CDR3 DNA reads as TGTGCCAGCAGCCCATCATCCGACAGGGGAAACTATGGCTACACCTTC.

V is TRBV20-1 and J is TRBJ2-1; D perhaps matches TRBD1 (6 bases). V lost 2 bases, J lost 10 bases, and 18 bases lay in between. The germline V gene encodes CDR1 DFQATT and CDR2 SNEGSKA (reference sequence). The CDR3 consists of 14 residues. The chain's CDR3 is CSARLRDTKKEQFF. CDR3 sequence (DNA): TGCAGTGCTAGACTCCGGGACACAAAGAAGGAGCAGTTCTTC.

This clonotype is a singleton in its sample. DNA of the CDR3: TGTGCCAGCAGCTTCAGCGGGAGGGAGTACAATGAGCAGTTCTTC. Protein: CASSFSGREYNEQFF. The chain carries TRBV7-3 and TRBJ2-1; 10 positions match TRBD2. This CDR3 contains 15 residues. After removal of 3 bases from V and 4 bases from J, the junction contained 3 bases not matched to a gene. Germline CDR1 SGHTA, CDR2 FQGTGA. The entire variable domain, with the rest obtained from reference TRBV7-3 and TRBJ2-1, is as follows: GAGVSQTPSNKVTEKGKYVELRCDPISGHTALYWYRQSLGQGPEFLIYFQGTGAADDSGLPNDRFFAVRPEGSVSTLKIQRTERGDSAVYLCASSFSGREYNEQFFGPGTRLTVL.